This T cell receptor (beta chain) appears in the sequencing data of a study of immune characterization of retroperitoneal liposarcoma. TCRdb redid the calling of the PCR reads with MiXCR, one entry per CDR3 protein. Of about 2,200 distinct CDR3 sequences in the sample, 40% to 55% are singletons; the top ten hold roughly 50%. Trimming removed 7 bases from V and 13 bases from J; junction bases left unmatched: 11. The CDR3 loop spans 14 amino acids. Germline CDR1 reads SGHVS; CDR2 reads FNYEAQ. This sequence was found in a female donor with retroperitoneal liposarcoma. The sample taken for sequencing was tumor tissue. This chain connects TRBV7-6 to TRBJ2-4; TRBD2 matches at 12 bases. The CDR3 region has the DNA TGTGCCAGCAACCTAGCGGGAGGGCAAGATGAGCAGTACTTC. This encodes CASNLAGGQDEQYF.